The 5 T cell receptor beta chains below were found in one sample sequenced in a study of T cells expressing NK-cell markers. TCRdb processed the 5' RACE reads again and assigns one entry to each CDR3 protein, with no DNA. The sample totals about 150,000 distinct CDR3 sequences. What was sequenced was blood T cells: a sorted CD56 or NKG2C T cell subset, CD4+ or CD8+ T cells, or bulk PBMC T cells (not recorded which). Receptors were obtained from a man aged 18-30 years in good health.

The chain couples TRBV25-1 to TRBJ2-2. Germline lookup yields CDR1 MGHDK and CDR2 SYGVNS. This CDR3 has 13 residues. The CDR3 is CASRDTDTGELFF. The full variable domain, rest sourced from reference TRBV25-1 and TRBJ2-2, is EADIYQTPRYLVIGTGKKITLECSQTMGHDKMYWYQQDPGMELHLIHYSYGVNSTEKGDLSSESTVSRIRTEHFPLTLESARPSHTSQYLCASRDTDTGELFFGEGSRLTVL.

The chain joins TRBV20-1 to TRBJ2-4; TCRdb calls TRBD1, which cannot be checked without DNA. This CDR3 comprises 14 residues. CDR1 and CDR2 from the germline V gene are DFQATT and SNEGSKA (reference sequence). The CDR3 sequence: CSADFGTDRNIQYF.

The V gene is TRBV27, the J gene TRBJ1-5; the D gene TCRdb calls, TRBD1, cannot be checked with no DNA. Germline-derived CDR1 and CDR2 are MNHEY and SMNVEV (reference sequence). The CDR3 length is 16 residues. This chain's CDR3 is CASSTGTTGSNQPQHF.

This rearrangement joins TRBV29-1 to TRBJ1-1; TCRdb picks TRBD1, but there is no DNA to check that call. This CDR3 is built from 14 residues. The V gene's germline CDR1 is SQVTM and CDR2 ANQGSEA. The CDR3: CSVEDRGPNAEAFF.

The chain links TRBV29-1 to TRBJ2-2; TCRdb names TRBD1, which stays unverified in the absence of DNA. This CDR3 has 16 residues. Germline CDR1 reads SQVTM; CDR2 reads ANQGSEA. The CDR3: CSVVHGGAPATGELFF.